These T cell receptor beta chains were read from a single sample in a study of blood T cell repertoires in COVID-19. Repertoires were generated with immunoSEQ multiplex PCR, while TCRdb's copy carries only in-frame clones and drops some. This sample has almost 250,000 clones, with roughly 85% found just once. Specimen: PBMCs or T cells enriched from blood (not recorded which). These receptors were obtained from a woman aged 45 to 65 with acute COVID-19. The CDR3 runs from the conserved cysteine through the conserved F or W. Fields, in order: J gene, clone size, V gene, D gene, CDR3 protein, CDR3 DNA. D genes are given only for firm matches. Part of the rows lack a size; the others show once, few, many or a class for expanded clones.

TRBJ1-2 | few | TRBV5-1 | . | CASSGDLRGYTF | TGCGCCAGCAGTGGGGACTTAAGGGGCTACACCTTC
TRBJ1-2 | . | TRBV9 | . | CASSVAAKAGYGYTF | TGTGCCAGCAGCGTAGCGGCCAAAGCAGGCTATGGCTACACCTTC
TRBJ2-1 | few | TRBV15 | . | CATSRDKGGYNEQFF | TGTGCCACCAGCAGAGATAAAGGGGGCTACAATGAGCAGTTCTTC
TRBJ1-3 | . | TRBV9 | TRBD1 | CASSVDNRGSGNTIYF | TGTGCCAGCAGCGTAGATAACAGGGGGAGTGGAAACACCATATATTTT
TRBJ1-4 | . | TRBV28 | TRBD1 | CASRGQGAQTNEKLFF | TGTGCCAGCAGAGGACAGGGGGCGCAAACTAATGAAAAACTGTTTTTT
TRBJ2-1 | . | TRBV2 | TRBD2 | CASSERGAYNEQFF | TGTGCCAGCAGTGAACGGGGGGCCTACAATGAGCAGTTCTTC
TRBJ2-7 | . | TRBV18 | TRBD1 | CASSPRGQRVYEQYF | TGTGCCAGCTCACCGAGGGGACAGAGAGTCTACGAGCAGTACTTC
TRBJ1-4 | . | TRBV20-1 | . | CSAPVNEKLFF | TGCAGTGCCCCCGTGAATGAAAAACTGTTTTTT
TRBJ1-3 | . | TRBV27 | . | CASRSILRGNTIYF | TGTGCCAGCCGGTCTATTTTGAGGGGGAACACCATATATTTT
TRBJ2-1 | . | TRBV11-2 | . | CASSLDQGDEQFF | TGTGCCAGCAGCTTAGACCAGGGCGATGAGCAGTTCTTC
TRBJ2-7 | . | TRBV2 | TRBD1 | CASSSGQGAFYEQYF | TGTGCCAGCAGTTCCGGACAGGGGGCCTTCTACGAGCAGTACTTC
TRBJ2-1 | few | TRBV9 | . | CASSVQSSGGDEQFF | TGTGCCAGCAGCGTGCAGTCCTCGGGGGGCGATGAGCAGTTCTTC
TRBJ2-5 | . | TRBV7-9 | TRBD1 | CASSLGQSFQETQYF | TGTGCCAGCAGCTTGGGACAGTCCTTTCAAGAGACCCAGTACTTC
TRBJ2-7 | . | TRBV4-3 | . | CASSQSSSGNSYEQYF | TGCGCCAGCAGCCAAAGCTCGTCAGGCAATTCCTACGAGCAGTACTTC
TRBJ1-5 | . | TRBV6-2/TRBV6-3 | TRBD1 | CASSYEGRGRVQPQHF | TGTGCCAGCAGTTACGAGGGCAGGGGGCGGGTTCAGCCCCAGCATTTT
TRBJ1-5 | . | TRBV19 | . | CASMTTGSLNQPQHF | TGTGCCAGTATGACTACAGGGTCTTTAAATCAGCCCCAGCATTTT
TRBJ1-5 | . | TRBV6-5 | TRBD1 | CASSYSTGESQPQHF | TGTGCCAGCAGTTACTCGACAGGGGAAAGTCAGCCCCAGCATTTT
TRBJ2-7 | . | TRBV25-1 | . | CASSEWGQGGSYEQYF | TGTGCCAGCAGTGAATGGGGCCAGGGAGGCTCCTACGAGCAGTACTTC
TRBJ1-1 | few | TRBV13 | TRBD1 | CASSSGTASKAFF | TGTGCCAGCAGCTCAGGGACAGCATCTAAAGCTTTCTTT
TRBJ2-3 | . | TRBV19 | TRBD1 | CASSMAGGGTDTQYF | TGTGCCAGTAGTATGGCAGGGGGCGGCACAGATACGCAGTATTTT
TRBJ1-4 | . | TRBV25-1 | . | CASRTPRGRGEKLFF | TGTGCCAGCAGGACCCCGCGGGGGCGAGGTGAAAAACTGTTTTTT
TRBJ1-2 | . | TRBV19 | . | CASKWDSLNYGYTF | TGTGCCAGCAAATGGGACTCCCTTAACTATGGCTACACCTTC
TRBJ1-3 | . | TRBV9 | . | CASSARDTIYF | TGTGCCAGCAGCGCGAGGGACACCATATATTTT
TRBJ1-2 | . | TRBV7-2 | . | CASSLVMRAFNYGYTF | TGTGCCAGCAGCTTAGTCATGAGGGCGTTTAACTATGGCTACACCTTC
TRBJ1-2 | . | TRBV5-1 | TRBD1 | CASSLVQGGDGYTF | TGCGCCAGCAGCTTGGTACAGGGGGGCGACGGCTACACCTTC
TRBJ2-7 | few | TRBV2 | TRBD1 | CASSGDGRQGDEQYF | TGTGCCAGCAGTGGGGATGGGAGACAGGGTGACGAGCAGTACTTC
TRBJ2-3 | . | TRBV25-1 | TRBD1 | CASSGPQGADTQYF | TGTGCCAGCAGTGGACCCCAGGGGGCAGATACGCAGTATTTT
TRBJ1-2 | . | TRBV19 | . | CASSPQAQNYGYTF | TGTGCCAGTAGCCCACAGGCGCAGAACTATGGCTACACCTTC
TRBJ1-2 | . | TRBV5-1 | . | CASSLEGDVYGYTF | TGCGCCAGCAGCTTGGAGGGGGACGTGTACGGCTACACCTTC
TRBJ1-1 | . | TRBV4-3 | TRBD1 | CASSQGRGRTEAFF | TGCGCCAGCAGCCAGGGCAGGGGGAGAACTGAAGCTTTCTTT
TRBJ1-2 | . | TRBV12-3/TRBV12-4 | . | CASSFQVDRGYTF | TGTGCCAGCAGTTTTCAGGTAGACCGAGGCTACACCTTC
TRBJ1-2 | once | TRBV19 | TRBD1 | CASRLDRGYGYTF | TGTGCCAGTAGACTCGACAGGGGCTATGGCTACACCTTC
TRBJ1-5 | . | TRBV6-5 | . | CASTDPVTQGQPQHF | TGTGCCAGCACAGACCCCGTTACCCAGGGGCAGCCCCAGCATTTT
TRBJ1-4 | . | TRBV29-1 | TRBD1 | CSGLTGGAEKLFF | TGCAGCGGCTTAACAGGGGGCGCGGAAAAACTGTTTTTT
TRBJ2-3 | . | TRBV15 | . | CATSRDLGQVADTQYF | TGTGCCACCAGCAGAGATTTGGGCCAGGTGGCAGATACGCAGTATTTT
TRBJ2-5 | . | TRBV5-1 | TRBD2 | CASSQAGAVETQYF | TGCGCCAGCAGTCAGGCGGGAGCGGTGGAGACCCAGTACTTC
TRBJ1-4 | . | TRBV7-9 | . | CASTGGQGTNEKLFF | TGTGCCAGCACCGGGGGCCAGGGAACTAATGAAAAACTGTTTTTT
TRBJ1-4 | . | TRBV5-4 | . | CASSQMGLNEKLFF | TGTGCCAGCAGCCAAATGGGGCTCAATGAAAAACTGTTTTTT
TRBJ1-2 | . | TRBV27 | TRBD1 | CASRGSGTGGTYGYTF | TGTGCCAGCAGAGGGTCCGGTACAGGGGGCACCTATGGCTACACCTTC
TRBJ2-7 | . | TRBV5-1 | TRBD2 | CASRRGSSYEQYF | TGCGCCAGCAGGCGGGGGAGCTCCTACGAGCAGTACTTC
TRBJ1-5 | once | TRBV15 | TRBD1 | CATSRVIDRGDQPQHF | TGTGCCACCAGCAGAGTGATCGACAGGGGCGATCAGCCCCAGCATTTT
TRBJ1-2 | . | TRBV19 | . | CASRTRDSSLRDYGYTF | TGTGCCAGTAGGACCCGTGACTCCTCCTTGAGGGACTATGGCTACACCTTC
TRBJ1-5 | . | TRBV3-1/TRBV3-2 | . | CASSQEVNRQPQHF | TGTGCCAGCAGTCAAGAGGTAAATCGGCAGCCCCAGCATTTT